Presented here are 17 T cell receptor beta chains from one specimen sequenced in a study of cytomegalovirus exposure and HLA in healthy donors. PCR was performed using 60 Vbeta and 13 Jbeta primers. Profiling relied on immunoSEQ multiplex PCR, and the TCRdb table lists in-frame clones only, not all of them. The data hold about 150,000 clones, with 70% observed a single time. Sequences were obtained from PBMCs. These receptors all stem from a woman in her sixties in good health and CMV-seropositive.

This clone was detected only once. This sequence joins TRBV28 and TRBJ1-5; D perhaps matches TRBD1 (6 bases). The length of the CDR3 is 15 residues. Germline V lookup: CDR1 MDHEN, CDR2 SYDVKM. Trimming took 6 bases from V and 2 from J, leaving 14 bases between them. The CDR3 sequence: CASSKSGVGNQPQHF. The DNA for the CDR3 is TGTGCCAGCAGCAAATCAGGGGTTGGCAATCAGCCCCAGCATTTT.

V gene TRBV19 combines with J gene TRBJ2-7; 10 bases agree with TRBD2. This CDR3 comprises 22 residues. Germline CDR1 is LNHDA and CDR2 is SQIVND (reference sequence). Trimming cost V 3 bases and J 3 bases; bases outside gene matches: 26. Here the CDR3 reads CASSILGTSVFNPFLPLYEQYF. DNA of the CDR3: TGTGCCAGTAGTATTTTAGGGACTAGCGTTTTCAATCCATTCCTCCCTCTCTACGAGCAGTACTTC.

The chain links TRBV6-1 to TRBJ2-5, with TRBD1 as a possible D gene (6 bases). Germline V gene lookup returns CDR1 MNHNS and CDR2 SASEGT. This CDR3 is 14 amino acids long. V lost 5 bases to trimming and J lost 5 bases, with 15 bases between them. The CDR3 sequence is CASSRQEAQETQYF. CDR3 coding DNA: TGTGCCAGCAGTCGACAGGAGGCGCAGGAGACCCAGTACTTC.

The rearrangement uses TRBV4-1 and TRBJ2-7, with 13 bases identical to TRBD2. Germline CDR1 reads MGHRA; CDR2 reads YSYEKL. V shed 0 bases, J shed 2 bases, and the junction held 13 bases outside the gene matches. The CDR3 is made up of 20 amino acids. The CDR3 bases are TGCGCCAGCAGCCAAGATCTCAGGACTAGCGGGAGCAAACGCCCCTACGAGCAGTACTTC. This translates into CASSQDLRTSGSKRPYEQYF.

This chain connects TRBV28 to TRBJ1-5; possible D gene TRBD1, 6 bases. This CDR3 contains 15 residues. V was shortened by 5 bases and J by 2 bases, with 13 bases between the two germline ends. The germline gives CDR1 MDHEN, CDR2 SYDVKM. Written as DNA, the CDR3 is TGTGCCAGCAGTGTCCGCGGGGGCGGCAATCAGCCCCAGCATTTT. This codes for CASSVRGGGNQPQHF.

The rearrangement links TRBV7-9 to TRBJ2-6; D perhaps matches TRBD2 (6 bases). CDR1 and CDR2 (germline): SEHNR, FQNEAQ (reference sequence). The V end lost 3 bases, the J end lost 0 bases, and 9 bases lay between the germline ends. The CDR3 is 16 residues long. In DNA, the CDR3 is TGTGCCAGCAGCTTTAGCGGACTCTCTGGGGCCAACGTCCTGACTTTC. This translates into CASSFSGLSGANVLTF.

The J gene is TRBJ2-7, the V gene TRBV6-1, with a weak D call TRBD2 (6 bases). Trimming took off 6 bases at V and 2 bases at J, with 11 bases between the two ends. Germline CDR1 is MNHNS and CDR2 is SASEGT. The CDR3 length is 13 residues. The CDR3 region has the DNA TGTGCCAGCAGGGGCGGAGGGGCCTACGAGCAGTACTTC. Translating it yields CASRGGGAYEQYF.

The chain combines TRBV19 with TRBJ1-1; no reliable D call. The CDR3 runs 12 residues. From germline, CDR1 is LNHDA and CDR2 SQIVND (reference sequence). V lost 5 bases to trimming and J lost 2 bases, with 6 bases between them. CDR3 in amino acids: CASSSGNTEAFF. In nucleotides, the CDR3 is TGTGCCAGTAGTTCAGGAAACACTGAAGCTTTCTTT.

The table lists this clone with a few counts. The rearrangement uses TRBV10-3 and TRBJ2-1; D not resolved. This CDR3 has 14 amino acids. Trimming left V 2 bases short and J 7 bases short, with 12 bases between. Germline V CDR1 and CDR2: ENHRY, SYGVKD. In nucleotides, the CDR3 is TGTGCCATCAGTGAGGCCTTCTCCAGGAATGAGCAGTTCTTC. Its protein is CAISEAFSRNEQFF.

This sequence joins TRBV4-1 and TRBJ1-5, with 8 bases fitting TRBD1. Germline-derived CDR1 and CDR2 are MGHRA and YSYEKL. The CDR3 has 15 residues. V lost 0 bases to trimming and J lost 7 bases; unmatched junction nucleotides: 5. Here the CDR3 reads CASSQDDRGRQPQHF. CDR3 sequence (DNA): TGCGCCAGCAGCCAAGATGACAGGGGAAGGCAGCCCCAGCATTTT.

The chain couples TRBV7-9 to TRBJ2-5; 7 positions match TRBD2. This CDR3 has 12 residues. Germline loops: CDR1 SEHNR, CDR2 FQNEAQ (reference sequence). The junction had 3 bases not matched to a gene; V was cut back by 7 bases and J by 4 bases. CDR3: CASNPGGETQYF. In nucleotides, the CDR3 is TGTGCCAGCAACCCGGGGGGAGAGACCCAGTACTTC.

The rearrangement joins TRBV2 to TRBJ2-2; 8 bases fit TRBD2. The V and J ends lost 4 bases and 2 bases, in that order; junction bases with no gene match: 9. This CDR3 comprises 17 residues. Per the germline V gene, CDR1 is SNHLY and CDR2 is FYNNEI. This chain's CDR3 is CASSGTAGVFNTGELFF. The CDR3 DNA sequence: TGTGCCAGCAGTGGAACAGCGGGAGTGTTCAACACCGGGGAGCTGTTTTTT.

The chain is built from TRBV28 and TRBJ1-1, with D possibly being TRBD1 (6 bases). CDR1 MDHEN and CDR2 SYDVKM come from the germline V gene. This CDR3 comprises 14 residues. With 3 bases removed from V and 4 bases from J, the gap between germline ends came to 12 bases. The chain's CDR3 is CASSFSGESTEAFF. Written as DNA, the CDR3 is TGTGCCAGCAGTTTCTCAGGGGAGAGCACTGAAGCTTTCTTT.

The V call is TRBV30, the J call TRBJ1-2; D is unresolved. The CDR3 spans 14 residues. Germline lookup yields CDR1 GTSNPN and CDR2 SVGIG (reference sequence). V lost 4 bases, J lost 8 bases, and 20 bases lay in between. CDR3 nucleotides: TGTGCCTGGAAAAAAGAGGGTTGGGGTTACGGCTACACCTTC. It specifies CAWKKEGWGYGYTF.

This rearrangement joins TRBV6-5 to TRBJ1-1, with D tentatively TRBD1 (6 bases). The CDR3 runs to 14 residues. Trimming cost V 7 bases and J 5 bases, with 17 bases left between them. The germline V gene has CDR1 MNHEY and CDR2 SVGAGI. CDR3 nucleotide sequence: TGTGCCAGCACCCGGGTCAGGGGAAAAACTGAAGCTTTCTTT. The encoded protein is CASTRVRGKTEAFF.

This clone has a single count. CDR3 amino acids: CASSSGNRAQETQYF. The DNA for the CDR3 is TGTGCCAGCAGCTCCGGGAATAGGGCTCAAGAGACCCAGTACTTC. The chain is built from TRBV5-4 and TRBJ2-5, with TRBD2 as a possible D gene (5 bases). Trimming removed 3 bases at V and 2 bases at J, with 14 bases between. The CDR3 extends over 15 amino acids. Germline V lookup: CDR1 SGHNT, CDR2 YYREEE (reference sequence).

This clone was recorded only once. CDR3: CASSSGTDNEKLFF. The CDR3 DNA reads TGTGCCAGCAGCTCCGGGACAGATAACGAAAAACTGTTTTTT. V usage is TRBV28 and J usage is TRBJ1-4; TRBD1 agrees at 7 bases. Germline V CDR1 and CDR2: MDHEN, SYDVKM. With 6 bases clipped from V and 8 bases from J, the junction kept 9 bases outside the gene matches. The CDR3 covers 14 residues.